This is a list of T cell receptor beta chains from one sample in a study of T-cell memory formation after mild COVID-19. TCRdb re-called the 5' RACE reads with MiXCR, one entry per CDR3 protein. The data contain roughly 350,000 distinct CDR3 sequences, approximately 27% of them seen just once; the ten biggest clones take up roughly 13%. The specimen was PBMCs or a T cell subset sorted from them (not recorded which). These receptors were taken from an adult woman who had mild COVID-19 (a few samples of this study predate the infection). Cell type and time point are not known. Each CDR3 is given with its conserved first and last residue. D genes are given only for firm matches. The size of a clone is reported for some rows only, either as once, few or many, or as a class for expanded clones.

v_gene,abundance,d_gene,j_gene,CDR3nt,CDR3aa
TRBV7-2,-,TRBD2,TRBJ2-7,TGTGCCAGCAGCTTAGAGTCTAGCGGGGCTTACGAGCAGTACTTC,CASSLESSGAYEQYF
TRBV6-5,few,-,TRBJ2-7,TGTGCCAGCAGTCCCGGGACCATCTACGAGCAGTACTTC,CASSPGTIYEQYF
TRBV29-1,-,TRBD1,TRBJ1-1,TGCAGCTCATCCGACAGGGGTCGGGAAGCTTTCTTT,CSSSDRGREAFF
TRBV11-3,many,-,TRBJ2-3,TGTGCCAGCAGCTCCCCTAGCAGGGCCGATACGCAGTATTTT,CASSSPSRADTQYF
TRBV7-8,-,TRBD1,TRBJ1-1,TGTGCCAGCAGCTTATACAGGGGAAACGCTGAAGCTTTCTTT,CASSLYRGNAEAFF
TRBV9,-,-,TRBJ2-7,TGTGCCAGCAGCGAAACAAGTAGACTAGGACTGGGCGAGCAGTACTTC,CASSETSRLGLGEQYF
TRBV7-2,few,TRBD2,TRBJ2-2,TGTGCCAGCAGCGGCCGACTAGCGGGAGGCCCAACCGGGGAGCTGTTTTTT,CASSGRLAGGPTGELFF
TRBV5-1,-,-,TRBJ1-2,TGCGCCAGCTATCCAGGACTAGGCTATGGCTACACCTTC,CASYPGLGYGYTF
TRBV20-1,few,-,TRBJ2-7,TGCAGTGCTAGAGATAGTGCTAGGAGCTCCTACGAGCAGTACTTC,CSARDSARSSYEQYF
TRBV21-1,-,-,TRBJ1-2,TGTGCCAGCACTCCTAGGGGCAGACCCCATGGCTACACCTTC,CASTPRGRPHGYTF
TRBV7-9,-,TRBD1,TRBJ2-3,TGTGCCAGCAGCTTAGGGGGACCAGGGGGCCCCAGCACAGATACGCAGTATTTT,CASSLGGPGGPSTDTQYF
TRBV6-5,few,TRBD1,TRBJ2-7,TGTGCCAGCAGCCTGATCCCGACAGGGGGACACTACGAGCAGTACTTC,CASSLIPTGGHYEQYF
TRBV24-1,few,-,TRBJ2-1,TGTGCCACCCTCTCCTTAGCAGGTGAGCAGTTCTTC,CATLSLAGEQFF
TRBV5-1,-,-,TRBJ2-1,TGCGCCAGCAGCTTGGAGACTCCCGGTGCGCAGTTCTTC,CASSLETPGAQFF
TRBV27,few,TRBD1,TRBJ2-7,TGTGCCAGCAGTTTATTGGTCGGACAGGGGTACTCCTACGAGCAGTACTTC,CASSLLVGQGYSYEQYF
TRBV12-3/TRBV12-4,few,-,TRBJ1-4,TGTGCCAGCAGTGCCGGGGTCAGTAATGAAAAACTGTTTTTT,CASSAGVSNEKLFF
TRBV12-3/TRBV12-4,-,TRBD1,TRBJ1-5,TGTGCCAGCACCTACGGGACAGGGGTTAGCAATCAGCCCCAGCATTTT,CASTYGTGVSNQPQHF
TRBV19,-,-,TRBJ1-1,TGTGCCAGTAGGACGTGGGGGCAGGGACCGAACACTGAAGCTTTCTTT,CASRTWGQGPNTEAFF
TRBV4-1,few,-,TRBJ1-2,TGCGCCAGCAGCCTGAATAGGTGGGGTTTGGATGGCTACACCTTC,CASSLNRWGLDGYTF
TRBV3-1,-,TRBD2,TRBJ2-7,TGTGCCAGCAGCCAAGGAGAAGCGGGAGGGCCGGGTCCCTACGAGCAGTACTTC,CASSQGEAGGPGPYEQYF
TRBV9,-,-,TRBJ2-2,TGTGCCAGCAGCTCAGGGGGGGGCGTAAGCGGGGAGCTGTTTTTT,CASSSGGGVSGELFF
TRBV3-1,many,TRBD1,TRBJ2-7,TGTGCCAGCAGCCAGCCGGGACAGGGGGCGTACGAGCAGTACTTC,CASSQPGQGAYEQYF
TRBV7-3,few,TRBD1,TRBJ2-2,TGTGCCAGCAGCTTAGGGACAGGGTACACCGGGGAGCTGTTTTTT,CASSLGTGYTGELFF
TRBV7-3,-,-,TRBJ2-5,TGTGCCAGCAGCTTAGTGGGTCGGGAGACCCAGTACTTC,CASSLVGRETQYF
TRBV5-1,-,TRBD2,TRBJ2-5,TGCGCCAGCAGCTTTTCGGGGGGAATCCAAGAGACCCAGTACTTC,CASSFSGGIQETQYF